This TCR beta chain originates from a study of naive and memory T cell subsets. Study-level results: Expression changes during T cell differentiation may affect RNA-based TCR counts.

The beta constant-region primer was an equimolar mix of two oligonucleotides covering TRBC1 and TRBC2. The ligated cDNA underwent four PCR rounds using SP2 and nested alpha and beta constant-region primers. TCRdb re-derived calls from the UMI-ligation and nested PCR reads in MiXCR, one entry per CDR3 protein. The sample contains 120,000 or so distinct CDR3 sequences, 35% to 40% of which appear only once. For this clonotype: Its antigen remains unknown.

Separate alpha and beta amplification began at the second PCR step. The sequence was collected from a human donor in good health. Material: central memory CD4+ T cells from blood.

The CDR3 loop is CASSPGRGAFEKLFF. The CDR3 DNA is TGTGCCAGCAGCCCCGGGCGGGGGGCGTTTGAAAAACTGTTTTTT. The rearrangement joins TRBV12-3 or TRBV12-4 to TRBJ1-4; possibly TRBD1 for D (6 bases). The CDR3 spans 15 residues. Between the trimmed V and J ends, which lost 6 bases and 7 bases, there was a span of 18 bases.